The rows below give T cell receptor beta chains drawn from one sample of a study of cytomegalovirus exposure and HLA in healthy donors. The table came from immunoSEQ multiplex PCR; TCRdb's copy has only in-frame clones and leaves some out. The profile covers about 150,000 clones, with around 84% appearing a single time and about 2.3% taken by the ten largest. The specimen sequenced was PBMCs. These TCRs come from a woman aged 18-29 years in good health and CMV-seronegative. The CDR3 runs from the conserved cysteine through the conserved F or W. The order of the fields is clone size, D gene, J gene, V gene, CDR3 protein, CDR3 DNA. D genes are given only for firm matches. Clone size, where shown, is once, few, many, or a class for clones that have expanded.

clone_size: .; d_call: .; j_call: TRBJ2-3; v_call: TRBV28; cdr3_aa: CASSLVRGSTAVVYF; cdr3_nt: TGTGCCAGCAGTTTAGTTAGAGGGTCGACGGCCGTGGTGTATTTT
clone_size: .; d_call: .; j_call: TRBJ2-7; v_call: TRBV5-5; cdr3_aa: CASSPTGGSYEQYF; cdr3_nt: TGTGCCAGCAGCCCGACAGGTGGGTCCTACGAGCAGTACTTC
clone_size: .; d_call: TRBD2; j_call: TRBJ2-7; v_call: TRBV4-2; cdr3_aa: CASSQDWREAFSYEQYF; cdr3_nt: TGTGCCAGCAGCCAAGATTGGCGGGAGGCTTTCTCCTACGAGCAGTACTTC
clone_size: once; d_call: TRBD1; j_call: TRBJ2-7; v_call: TRBV7-9; cdr3_aa: CASSTGTGIAYEQYF; cdr3_nt: TGTGCCAGCAGCACCGGGACAGGGATCGCCTACGAGCAGTACTTC
clone_size: .; d_call: .; j_call: TRBJ2-7; v_call: TRBV19; cdr3_aa: CASSGRNYEQYF; cdr3_nt: TGTGCCAGTAGTGGCCGCAACTACGAGCAGTACTTC
clone_size: .; d_call: .; j_call: TRBJ2-1; v_call: TRBV10-3; cdr3_aa: CASDRGFSNEQFF; cdr3_nt: TGTGCCTCTGACCGGGGGTTTAGCAATGAGCAGTTCTTC
clone_size: .; d_call: .; j_call: TRBJ2-2; v_call: TRBV6-4; cdr3_aa: CASSGQTNTGELFF; cdr3_nt: TGTGCCAGCTCCGGACAGACGAACACCGGGGAGCTGTTTTTT
clone_size: .; d_call: .; j_call: TRBJ2-1; v_call: TRBV19; cdr3_aa: CASSMAYNEQFF; cdr3_nt: TGTGCCAGTAGCATGGCTTACAATGAGCAGTTCTTC
clone_size: .; d_call: .; j_call: TRBJ2-3; v_call: TRBV5-6; cdr3_aa: CASSLVGRSTDTQYF; cdr3_nt: TGTGCCAGCAGCTTGGTTGGGCGTAGCACAGATACGCAGTATTTT
clone_size: .; d_call: .; j_call: TRBJ2-5; v_call: TRBV11-2; cdr3_aa: CASRRLGETQYF; cdr3_nt: TGTGCCAGCCGGAGGCTAGGAGAGACCCAGTACTTC
clone_size: .; d_call: .; j_call: TRBJ2-2; v_call: TRBV5-1; cdr3_aa: CASSLRASVLQNTGELFF; cdr3_nt: TGCGCCAGCAGCTTGAGGGCTAGCGTCCTCCAAAACACCGGGGAGCTGTTTTTT
clone_size: few; d_call: TRBD2; j_call: TRBJ2-7; v_call: TRBV7-2; cdr3_aa: CASSTSGRYEQYF; cdr3_nt: TGTGCCAGCAGTACTAGCGGGCGGTACGAGCAGTACTTC
clone_size: once; d_call: .; j_call: TRBJ2-7; v_call: TRBV28; cdr3_aa: CASGLDTAYEQYF; cdr3_nt: TGTGCCAGCGGACTTGACACAGCCTACGAGCAGTACTTC
clone_size: .; d_call: .; j_call: TRBJ2-7; v_call: TRBV28; cdr3_aa: CASSLGLMSSYEQYF; cdr3_nt: TGTGCCAGCAGTTTGGGACTGATGAGCTCCTACGAGCAGTACTTC
clone_size: .; d_call: .; j_call: TRBJ2-7; v_call: TRBV20-1; cdr3_aa: CSARASKKQYF; cdr3_nt: TGCAGTGCTAGGGCTAGTAAGAAGCAGTACTTC
clone_size: .; d_call: .; j_call: TRBJ1-1; v_call: TRBV28; cdr3_aa: CASSPPTVNTEAFF; cdr3_nt: TGTGCCAGCAGCCCCCCAACAGTGAACACTGAAGCTTTCTTT
clone_size: .; d_call: .; j_call: TRBJ2-7; v_call: TRBV9; cdr3_aa: CASSVWTRGGCYEQYF; cdr3_nt: TGTGCCAGCAGCGTCTGGACTAGGGGGGGCTGCTACGAGCAGTACTTC
clone_size: once; d_call: TRBD1; j_call: TRBJ1-5; v_call: TRBV6-5; cdr3_aa: CASSPRQGMNQPQHF; cdr3_nt: TGTGCCAGCAGCCCCCGACAGGGGATGAATCAGCCCCAGCATTTT
clone_size: once; d_call: .; j_call: TRBJ2-1; v_call: TRBV6-6; cdr3_aa: CASSYTVSYNEQFF; cdr3_nt: TGTGCCAGCAGTTACACAGTCTCCTACAATGAGCAGTTCTTC
clone_size: .; d_call: .; j_call: TRBJ1-6; v_call: TRBV2; cdr3_aa: CASSEGATPLHF; cdr3_nt: TGTGCCAGCAGTGAAGGGGCGACACCCCTCCACTTT
clone_size: few; d_call: .; j_call: TRBJ1-4; v_call: TRBV28; cdr3_aa: CASPEEKLFF; cdr3_nt: TGTGCCAGCCCGGAGGAAAAACTGTTTTTT
clone_size: few; d_call: .; j_call: TRBJ1-6; v_call: TRBV4-1; cdr3_aa: CASSQVGGSPLHF; cdr3_nt: TGCGCCAGCAGCCAAGTAGGCGGATCACCCCTCCACTTT
clone_size: .; d_call: TRBD1; j_call: TRBJ1-1; v_call: TRBV28; cdr3_aa: CASCEEGAGTEAFF; cdr3_nt: TGTGCCTCATGCGAGGAGGGGGCGGGGACTGAAGCTTTCTTT
clone_size: .; d_call: .; j_call: TRBJ1-6; v_call: TRBV6-1; cdr3_aa: CASSGRGGAGLYNSPLHF; cdr3_nt: TGTGCCAGCAGTGGTCGGGGGGGCGCGGGTCTCTATAATTCACCCCTCCACTTT
clone_size: .; d_call: TRBD1; j_call: TRBJ1-1; v_call: TRBV28; cdr3_aa: CASSVQGGTEAFF; cdr3_nt: TGTGCCAGCAGTGTACAGGGGGGCACTGAAGCTTTCTTT
clone_size: .; d_call: .; j_call: TRBJ1-4; v_call: TRBV19; cdr3_aa: CASISFNEKLFF; cdr3_nt: TGTGCCAGTATTTCCTTTAATGAAAAACTGTTTTTT
clone_size: .; d_call: TRBD2; j_call: TRBJ2-1; v_call: TRBV7-3; cdr3_aa: CASSHAAGAYNEQFF; cdr3_nt: TGTGCCAGCAGCCACGCGGCGGGAGCCTACAATGAGCAGTTCTTC
clone_size: .; d_call: .; j_call: TRBJ2-1; v_call: TRBV14; cdr3_aa: CASSPGSSVSGEQFF; cdr3_nt: TGTGCCAGCAGCCCCGGTAGTAGCGTCTCGGGTGAGCAGTTCTTC